This TCR beta chain was identified in a study of blood T cells in healthy people across ages. The ends lost 2 bases at V and 2 bases at J; junction bases unmatched: 5. The V gene's germline CDR1 is SGHTA and CDR2 FQGNSA. This CDR3 is built from 16 residues. A J-beta primer mix and a sample-barcoded 5' primer were used in a second PCR of about 6 to 12 cycles. TCRdb re-called the 5' RACE reads through MiXCR, storing one row per CDR3 protein. Among hundreds of thousands of distinct CDR3 sequences listed, around 46% were seen once. The source is a man aged 25 to 40 in good health. The genes are TRBV7-2 and TRBJ2-3; TRBD1 aligns across 9 bases. Sequenced sample: blood. The CDR3 DNA reads TGTGCCAGCAGCTTAACAGGACAGGGGTACACAGATACGCAGTATTTT. Encoded protein: CASSLTGQGYTDTQYF.